Listed below are T cell receptor beta chains from one sample, sequenced in a study of blood T cell repertoires in COVID-19. TCRdb's table, derived via immunoSEQ multiplex PCR, lists solely in-frame clones and lacks some. The sample records 150,000 to 200,000 clones, 74% being singletons. The source material was peripheral blood. The receptors stem from a woman aged 80 or older with acute or convalescent COVID-19. CDR3s include the opening cysteine and the closing phenylalanine or tryptophan. Fields, in order: clone size, V gene, D gene, J gene, CDR3 DNA, CDR3 protein. The D gene is left open where the match is weak. Clone size appears in some rows only: once, few, many, or a class for an expanded clone.

.	TRBV5-1	.	TRBJ1-2	TGCGCCAGCAGCTTCTCGGGGAACTATGGCTACACCTTC	CASSFSGNYGYTF
.	TRBV30	TRBD1	TRBJ1-6	TGTGCCTGGACCACCCGGGACAGGGTCTATTCACCCCTCCACTTT	CAWTTRDRVYSPLHF
.	TRBV5-8	.	TRBJ2-4	TGTGCCAGCAGCTTTAGCGCTCTCAAAAACATTCAGTACTTC	CASSFSALKNIQYF
.	TRBV28	TRBD1	TRBJ1-1	TGTGCCAGCAGAGTACAGGGGACTGAAGCTTTCTTT	CASRVQGTEAFF
.	TRBV28	TRBD1	TRBJ1-2	TGTGCCAGCAGTGTAACAGGGGCTCGGTATGGCTACACCTTC	CASSVTGARYGYTF
.	TRBV5-4	.	TRBJ1-4	TGTGCCAGCAGCCTACAGGGAGTTAGAGAAAAACTGTTTTTT	CASSLQGVREKLFF
once	TRBV6-5	TRBD2	TRBJ2-3	TGTGCCAGCAGCCCCCGCGGGGGGGTAGGGGATACGCAGTATTTT	CASSPRGGVGDTQYF
.	TRBV6-5	TRBD1	TRBJ1-1	TGTGCCAGCAGCCACAGGGGAACCACTGAAGCTTTCTTT	CASSHRGTTEAFF
few	TRBV5-4	.	TRBJ1-5	TGTGCCAGCAGCCTGGGGGGAGGCCAGCCCCAGCATTTT	CASSLGGGQPQHF
.	TRBV18	.	TRBJ2-5	TGTGCCAGCTCGCCGCGGTACCAAGAGACCCAGTACTTC	CASSPRYQETQYF
.	TRBV29-1	TRBD1	TRBJ1-3	TGCAGCGCTAAGACAACAGGGGTTGGAAACACCATATATTTT	CSAKTTGVGNTIYF
.	TRBV3-1/TRBV3-2	TRBD1	TRBJ1-2	TGTGCCAGCAGCCCTGGGGTGGGACAGGGGGATGGCTACACCTTC	CASSPGVGQGDGYTF
.	TRBV4-3	.	TRBJ1-3	TGCGCCAGCAGCCAAGATGGGACTTCTGGAAACACCATATATTTT	CASSQDGTSGNTIYF
.	TRBV6-5	.	TRBJ1-1	TGTGCCAGCATAGAATCAAGAGGAGTAGCCACTGAAGCTTTCTTT	CASIESRGVATEAFF
few	TRBV6-5	TRBD2	TRBJ2-1	TGTGCCAGCAGTTACGGGGTGGTAGCGGGAGTCAATGAGCAGTTCTTC	CASSYGVVAGVNEQFF
.	TRBV6-5	.	TRBJ1-4	TGTGCCAGCAATGGAATGGGGCTCGCAGGTGAAAAACTGTTTTTT	CASNGMGLAGEKLFF
.	TRBV25-1	.	TRBJ1-4	TGTGCCAGCAGTGAACCGGGGGACGCAACTAATGAAAAACTGTTTTTT	CASSEPGDATNEKLFF
once	TRBV10-2	.	TRBJ2-1	TGCGCCAGCAGTGCTACTGGGCAGGTGGACAATGAGCAGTTCTTC	CASSATGQVDNEQFF
.	TRBV7-2	TRBD2	TRBJ2-5	TGTGCCAGCAGCTTAGGCGGTGCGGGAGAGTATGAGACCCAGTACTTC	CASSLGGAGEYETQYF
.	TRBV3-1/TRBV3-2	TRBD1	TRBJ1-1	TGTGCCAGCAGCTTCGAACAGGGGCGCGCTTTCTTT	CASSFEQGRAFF
.	TRBV29-1	TRBD1	TRBJ2-3	TGCAGCGTGGACAGGGATTACACAGATACGCAGTATTTT	CSVDRDYTDTQYF
few	TRBV13	.	TRBJ2-7	TGTGCCAGCAGCTGGTCGGGTGGGTACGAGCAGTACTTC	CASSWSGGYEQYF
.	TRBV2	.	TRBJ1-6	TGTGCCAGCACCGGAGGGAGGAATTCACCCCTCCACTTT	CASTGGRNSPLHF
.	TRBV19	.	TRBJ1-2	TGTGCCAGTAGTAGCCGCCAGGTCGGGGATTATGGCTACACCTTC	CASSSRQVGDYGYTF
few	TRBV7-2	TRBD1	TRBJ2-1	TGTGCCAGCAGCTTCCAGGACAGGGGGGGCGATGAGCAGTTCTTC	CASSFQDRGGDEQFF
.	TRBV29-1	TRBD2	TRBJ2-5	TGCAGCGTTGGAAGCGGGGACTCTACAGCAGGGACCCAGTACTTC	CSVGSGDSTAGTQYF
.	TRBV10-2	TRBD1	TRBJ1-4	TGCGCCAGCACCGGACAGGGTAATGAGAAACTGTTTTTT	CASTGQGNEKLFF
.	TRBV19	.	TRBJ1-1	TGTGCCAGTAGCTATACCCTGAACACTGAAGCTTTCTTT	CASSYTLNTEAFF
.	TRBV10-3	TRBD2	TRBJ2-3	TGTGCCATCAGTGACTTAGGGACTAGCGGGAGTATGGGGACAGATACGCAGTATTTT	CAISDLGTSGSMGTDTQYF